The next 21 T cell receptor beta chains were all read from a single sample in a study of blood T cell repertoires in COVID-19. Measured with immunoSEQ multiplex PCR; TCRdb has only the in-frame clones, and not every one. The sample comprises 200,000 to 250,000 clones, 85% to 90% of which are singletons, and 3.5% to 4.5% rests with the top ten. The specimen sequenced was peripheral blood. The origin of the receptors is a man in his fifties with acute or convalescent COVID-19.

The chain's CDR3 is CASSSPGWTGGLGGEKLFF. The CDR3 region has the DNA TGTGCCAGCAGTTCCCCCGGTTGGACAGGGGGCTTAGGGGGTGAAAAACTGTTTTTT. The gene calls are TRBV28 and TRBJ1-4, with 11 bases fitting TRBD1. Trimming removed 4 bases from V and 7 bases from J; junction bases left unmatched: 17. This CDR3 has 19 amino acids. Germline values: CDR1 MDHEN, CDR2 SYDVKM.

V is TRBV5-1 and J is TRBJ1-1; D might be TRBD1 (5 bases). Germline V gene data show CDR1 as SGHRS and CDR2 as YFSETQ. This CDR3 has 13 residues. With 0 bases removed from V and 5 bases from J, the gap between germline ends came to 8 bases. The CDR3 is CASSLGQRTEAFF. CDR3 nucleotides: TGCGCCAGCAGCTTGGGACAGAGGACTGAAGCTTTCTTT.

The genes are TRBV27 and TRBJ1-4; possible D gene TRBD1, 5 bases. Germline V gene lookup returns CDR1 MNHEY and CDR2 SMNVEV (reference sequence). V lost 3 bases and J 6 bases, leaving 11 bases between the germline ends. This CDR3 is 14 amino acids long. CDR3 nucleotides: TGTGCCAGCAGTTTGGGGCGGATCCATGAAAAACTGTTTTTT. Translating it yields CASSLGRIHEKLFF.

This clone showed up just once. The J gene is TRBJ1-6, the V gene TRBV5-4, with a possible D match to TRBD1 (6 bases). Germline V gene lookup returns CDR1 SGHNT and CDR2 YYREEE (reference sequence). V shed 4 bases and J shed 6 bases, with 14 bases lying between them. This CDR3 contains 15 residues. The CDR3 coding sequence is TGTGCCAGCAGCAAGAAGGGGGTGGGTAATTCACCCCTCCACTTT. It codes for CASSKKGVGNSPLHF.

The V and J genes are TRBV19 and TRBJ2-1; 15 nucleotides agree with TRBD2. The CDR3 loop spans 18 amino acids. J lost 0 bases, V lost 4 bases, and 4 bases had no gene match. Germline V gives CDR1 LNHDA, CDR2 SQIVND (reference sequence). The CDR3 nucleotides are TGTGCCAGTAGTAGCGGACTAGCGGGGGGGAACTCCTACAATGAGCAGTTCTTC. Residues: CASSSGLAGGNSYNEQFF.

The rearrangement links TRBV18 to TRBJ2-1; 11 positions agree with TRBD2. Germline V CDR1 and CDR2: KGHSH, LQKENI. V lost 0 bases, J lost 0 bases, and 7 bases stayed unmatched. This CDR3 is built from 19 residues. The chain's CDR3 is CASSPPGLAGGGSYNEQFF. CDR3 nucleotides: TGTGCCAGCTCACCACCGGGTCTAGCGGGGGGCGGCTCCTACAATGAGCAGTTCTTC. Together with reference TRBV18 and TRBJ2-1, the CDR3 gives the full variable domain: NAGVMQNPRHLVRRRGQEARLRCSPMKGHSHVYWYRQLPEEGLKFMVYLQKENIIDESGMPKERFSAEFPKEGPSILRIQQVVRGDSAAYFCASSPPGLAGGGSYNEQFFGPGTRLTVL.

This chain links TRBV7-2 with TRBJ1-2; the D is unclear. This CDR3 contains 15 residues. The germline gives CDR1 SGHTA, CDR2 FQGNSA. Deletions cut 1 base from V and 3 bases from J, with 12 bases between. CDR3 in amino acids: CASSLEAGIDYGYTF. The DNA of the CDR3 is TGTGCCAGCAGCTTAGAAGCAGGTATTGACTATGGCTACACCTTC.

This chain joins TRBV9 and TRBJ1-3; 7 bases line up with TRBD1. The CDR3 sequence is 16 residues long. The J segment lost 0 bases and the V segment lost 4 bases, leaving 7 bases of the junction unmatched. Germline V lookup: CDR1 SGDLS, CDR2 YYNGEE. This CDR3 reads CASSRDSKSSGNTIYF. Here the CDR3 DNA reads TGTGCCAGCAGCCGGGACAGCAAGAGCTCTGGAAACACCATATATTTT.

This clone was seen once. The chain recombines TRBV10-2 with TRBJ2-3; 9 nucleotides match TRBD1. There are 14 residues in the CDR3. Germline assignment: CDR1 WSHSY and CDR2 SAAADI. The V gene end was trimmed by 9 bases and the J gene end by 6 bases; junction bases not matched to a gene: 10. The CDR3 sequence is CASLPGQGFDTQYF. In DNA form, the CDR3 reads TGCGCCAGTCTTCCGGGACAGGGTTTCGATACGCAGTATTTT.

The chain couples TRBV14 to TRBJ2-1, with TRBD2 as a possible D gene (5 bases). CDR1 SGHDN and CDR2 FVKESK come from the germline V gene. Trimming left V 0 bases short and J 10 bases short, with 10 bases between. The CDR3 has 13 residues. This chain's CDR3 is CASSQDGRGEQFF. The CDR3 DNA sequence: TGTGCCAGCAGCCAAGATGGGAGAGGCGAGCAGTTCTTC.

The rearrangement links TRBV7-8 to TRBJ2-1; 7 bases fit TRBD1. Germline V gene data show CDR1 as SGHVS and CDR2 as FQNEAQ. The CDR3 covers 14 residues. Unmatched junction bases numbered 10, after V lost 7 bases and J lost 7 bases. The chain's CDR3 is CASIRDSSLNEQFF. For the CDR3, the DNA is TGTGCCAGCATTCGGGACAGTAGCCTGAATGAGCAGTTCTTC.

This rearrangement joins TRBV2 to TRBJ2-5; 7 positions agree with TRBD1. The CDR3 loop spans 14 amino acids. J lost 4 bases, V lost 8 bases, and 10 bases had no gene match. Germline loops: CDR1 SNHLY, CDR2 FYNNEI. The CDR3 protein is CASVSTGAGETQYF. The DNA of the CDR3 is TGTGCCAGCGTATCTACAGGGGCGGGAGAGACCCAGTACTTC.

The chain couples TRBV6-5 to TRBJ2-7; no clear D. Trimming pared 0 bases from V and 0 bases from J, leaving 12 bases between. CDR1 MNHEY and CDR2 SVGAGI come from the germline V gene. The CDR3 consists of 16 residues. The CDR3 loop is CASSYSRLRSSYEQYF. The CDR3 DNA reads as TGTGCCAGCAGTTACTCGAGACTTAGGAGCTCCTACGAGCAGTACTTC.

This clone appeared a few times. V gene TRBV12-3 or TRBV12-4 combines with J gene TRBJ1-6, with D possibly matching TRBD1 (6 bases). This CDR3 region has 13 residues. V was shortened by 4 bases and J by 9 bases, with 10 bases between the two germline ends. As DNA, the CDR3 is TGTGCCAGCAGTTCGGACAGAATTTCACCCCTCCACTTT. Residues: CASSSDRISPLHF.

This chain joins TRBV15 and TRBJ1-2; D is perhaps TRBD1 (5 bases). Germline V gene lookup returns CDR1 LNHNV and CDR2 YYDKDF (reference sequence). Trimming removed 0 bases from V and 7 bases from J, with 9 bases in between. The CDR3 totals 13 residues. CDR3 in DNA: TGTGCCACCAGCAGAGATTTGGGGGGTGGCTACACCTTC. Translation: CATSRDLGGGYTF. Filled out from reference TRBV15 and TRBJ1-2, the complete variable domain reads DAMVIQNPRYQVTQFGKPVTLSCSQTLNHNVMYWYQQKSSQAPKLLFHYYDKDFNNEADTPDNFQSRRPNTSFCFLDIRSPGLGDTAMYLCATSRDLGGGYTFGSGTRLTVV.

J is TRBJ2-1 and V is TRBV7-9; D is possibly TRBD1 (5 bases). V lost 4 bases and J lost 9, with 10 bases in between. CDR3 size: 12 residues. Germline V gene sequence: CDR1 SEHNR, CDR2 FQNEAQ (reference sequence). This CDR3 reads CASSSQGGEQFF. CDR3 bases: TGTGCCAGCAGCTCCCAGGGTGGTGAGCAGTTCTTC.

This clone is a singleton in its sample. The chain uses TRBV12-5 and TRBJ1-1; D is unclear. There are 15 residues in the CDR3. With 4 bases removed from V and 0 bases from J, the gap between germline ends came to 12 bases. Germline V gene sequence: CDR1 LGHNT, CDR2 FRNRAP. The CDR3 DNA sequence: TGTGCTAGTGGTTGGACGAGCGGCATGAACACTGAAGCTTTCTTT. Its protein product is CASGWTSGMNTEAFF.

V usage is TRBV7-9 and J usage is TRBJ2-1; a possible D gene is TRBD1 (7 bases). Germline-derived CDR1 and CDR2 are SEHNR and FQNEAQ (reference sequence). This CDR3 region has 16 residues. The V end was cut by 7 bases, the J end by 7 bases, with 23 bases between. The CDR3 spells CASTPLAGGLGNEQFF. The CDR3 DNA sequence: TGTGCCAGCACCCCCCTTGCAGGGGGGCTGGGGAATGAGCAGTTCTTC.

CDR3 residues: CASSMGQGYEQYF. The DNA for the CDR3 is TGTGCCAGCAGCATGGGACAGGGCTACGAGCAGTACTTC. The rearrangement joins TRBV7-9 to TRBJ2-7; TRBD1 agrees at 9 bases. Germline V gives CDR1 SEHNR, CDR2 FQNEAQ (reference sequence). The V gene end was trimmed by 5 bases and the J gene end by 3 bases; junction bases not matched to a gene: 2. The CDR3 sequence is 13 residues long.

This clone was recorded only once. The rearrangement joins TRBV9 to TRBJ2-2; 8 bases line up with TRBD1. From germline, CDR1 is SGDLS and CDR2 YYNGEE. V lost 4 bases to trimming and J lost 5 bases; unmatched junction nucleotides: 13. The CDR3 length is 17 residues. The CDR3 DNA follows: TGTGCCAGCAGCTCCCACTCGGGGACAGGCCAAACCGGGGAGCTGTTTTTT. Translating it yields CASSSHSGTGQTGELFF.

This clone was observed a few times. This chain links TRBV6-5 with TRBJ1-2; D uncertain. Germline CDR1 is MNHEY and CDR2 is SVGAGI. The V and J ends lost 6 bases and 4 bases respectively, with 12 bases between them. This CDR3 region has 13 residues. This CDR3 reads CASSQREGYGYTF. The CDR3 nucleotides are TGTGCCAGCAGCCAGCGGGAGGGCTATGGCTACACCTTC.